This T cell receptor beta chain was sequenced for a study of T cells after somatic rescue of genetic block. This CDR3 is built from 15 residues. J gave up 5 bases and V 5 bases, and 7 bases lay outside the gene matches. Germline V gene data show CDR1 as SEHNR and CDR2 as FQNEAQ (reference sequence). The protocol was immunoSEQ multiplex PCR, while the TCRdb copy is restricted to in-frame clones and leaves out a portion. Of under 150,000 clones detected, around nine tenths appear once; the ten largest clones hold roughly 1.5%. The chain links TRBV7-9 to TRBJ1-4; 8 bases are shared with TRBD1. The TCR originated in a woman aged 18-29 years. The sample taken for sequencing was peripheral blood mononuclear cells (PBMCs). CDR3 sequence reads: CASSQGTGGNEKLFF. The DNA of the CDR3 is TGTGCCAGCAGCCAAGGGACAGGCGGGAATGAAAAACTGTTTTTT.